This TCR beta chain was found in a study of T cells expressing NK-cell markers. Study information: The study sequenced eight donors, seven HCMV-seropositive and one seronegative.

Per germline, CDR1 SGHRS and CDR2 YFSETQ. This CDR3 has 11 residues. The cDNA for TCR beta came from 5'RACE template switching with UMIs. Following a re-call of the 5' RACE reads, TCRdb has one entry per CDR3 protein and lacks DNA. Its table records a few hundred thousand distinct CDR3 sequences. The chain is built from TRBV5-1 and TRBJ2-1. The sample was blood T cells: a sorted CD56 or NKG2C T cell subset, CD4+ or CD8+ T cells, or bulk PBMC T cells (not recorded which). The clonotype was recovered from a man aged 18 to 69 in good health. The CDR3 here is CASSLGNEQFF.